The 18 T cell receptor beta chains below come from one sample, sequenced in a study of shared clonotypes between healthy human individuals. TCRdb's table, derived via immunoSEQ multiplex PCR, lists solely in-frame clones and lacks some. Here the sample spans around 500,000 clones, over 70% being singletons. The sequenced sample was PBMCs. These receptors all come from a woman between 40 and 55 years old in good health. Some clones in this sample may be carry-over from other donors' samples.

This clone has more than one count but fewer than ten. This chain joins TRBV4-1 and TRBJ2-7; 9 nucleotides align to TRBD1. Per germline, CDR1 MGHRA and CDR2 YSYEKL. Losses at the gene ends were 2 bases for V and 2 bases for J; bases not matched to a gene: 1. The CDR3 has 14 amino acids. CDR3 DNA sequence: TGCGCCAGCAGCCAAAGGGACAGGGCCTACGAGCAGTACTTC. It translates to CASSQRDRAYEQYF.

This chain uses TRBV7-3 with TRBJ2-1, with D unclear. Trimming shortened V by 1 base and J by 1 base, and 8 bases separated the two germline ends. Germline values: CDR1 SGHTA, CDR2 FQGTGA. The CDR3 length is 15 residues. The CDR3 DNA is TGTGCCAGCAGCTTAAGAGTCGCTTCCTACAATGAGCAGTTCTTC. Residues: CASSLRVASYNEQFF.

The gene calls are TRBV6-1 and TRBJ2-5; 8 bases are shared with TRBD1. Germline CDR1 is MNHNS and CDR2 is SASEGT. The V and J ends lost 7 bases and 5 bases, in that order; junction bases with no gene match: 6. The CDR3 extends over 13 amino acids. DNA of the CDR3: TGTGCCAGCAAGTCAGGGGGCCGGGAGACCCAGTACTTC. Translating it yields CASKSGGRETQYF.

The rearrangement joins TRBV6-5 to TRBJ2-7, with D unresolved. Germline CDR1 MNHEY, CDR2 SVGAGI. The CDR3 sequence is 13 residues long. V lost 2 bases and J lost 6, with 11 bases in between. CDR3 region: CASSYSILGEQYF. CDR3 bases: TGTGCCAGCAGTTACAGTATCCTGGGCGAGCAGTACTTC.

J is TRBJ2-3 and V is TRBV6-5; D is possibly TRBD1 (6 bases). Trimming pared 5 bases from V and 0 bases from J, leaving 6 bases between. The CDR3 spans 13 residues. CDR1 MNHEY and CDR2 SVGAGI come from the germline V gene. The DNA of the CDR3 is TGTGCCAGCAGTAGGGGGAGCACAGATACGCAGTATTTT. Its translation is CASSRGSTDTQYF.

CDR3 residues: CASSYPTSGRLNEQYF. In DNA form, the CDR3 reads TGTGCCAGCAGTTACCCCACTAGCGGGAGGTTAAACGAGCAGTACTTC. The chain uses TRBV6-6 and TRBJ2-7; TRBD2 matches 12 bases. This CDR3 comprises 16 residues. Germline CDR1 and CDR2: MNHNY and SVGAGI (reference sequence). V lost 2 bases to trimming and J lost 5 bases; unmatched junction nucleotides: 7.

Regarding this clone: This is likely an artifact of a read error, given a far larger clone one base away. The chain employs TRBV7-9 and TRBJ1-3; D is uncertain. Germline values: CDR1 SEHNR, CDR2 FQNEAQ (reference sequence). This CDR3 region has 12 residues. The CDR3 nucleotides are TGTGCCAGCAGTCCCTCTGGAGACACCATATATTTT. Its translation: CASSPSGDTIYF.

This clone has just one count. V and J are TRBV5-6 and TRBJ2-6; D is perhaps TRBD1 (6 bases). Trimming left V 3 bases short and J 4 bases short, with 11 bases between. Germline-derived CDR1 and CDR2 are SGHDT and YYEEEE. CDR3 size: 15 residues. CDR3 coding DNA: TGTGCCAGCAGCTCAGGGGTTGGCGGGGCCAACGTCCTGACTTTC. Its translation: CASSSGVGGANVLTF.

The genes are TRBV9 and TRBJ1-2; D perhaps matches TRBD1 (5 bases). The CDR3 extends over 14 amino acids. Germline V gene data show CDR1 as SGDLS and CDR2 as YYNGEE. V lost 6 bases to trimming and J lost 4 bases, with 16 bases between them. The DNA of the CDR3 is TGTGCCAGCACTTATCAGGAGGGACCCTATGGCTACACCTTC. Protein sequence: CASTYQEGPYGYTF. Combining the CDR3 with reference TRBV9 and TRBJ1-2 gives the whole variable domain DSGVTQTPKHLITATGQRVTLRCSPRSGDLSVYWYQQSLDQGLQFLIQYYNGEERAKGNILERFSAQQFPDLHSELNLSSLELGDSALYFCASTYQEGPYGYTFGSGTRLTVV.

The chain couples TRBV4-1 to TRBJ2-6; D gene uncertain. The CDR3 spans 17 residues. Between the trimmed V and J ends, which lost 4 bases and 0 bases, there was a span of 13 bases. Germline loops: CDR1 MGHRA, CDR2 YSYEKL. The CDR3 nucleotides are TGCGCCAGCAGCCCCGGTCCCTACCCCTCTGGGGCCAACGTCCTGACTTTC. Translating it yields CASSPGPYPSGANVLTF.

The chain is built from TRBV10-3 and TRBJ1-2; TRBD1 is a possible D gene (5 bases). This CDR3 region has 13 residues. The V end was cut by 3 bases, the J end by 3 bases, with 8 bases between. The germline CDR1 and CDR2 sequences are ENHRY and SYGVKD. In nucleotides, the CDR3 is TGTGCCATCAGTGATGACAGCTACTATGGCTACACCTTC. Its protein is CAISDDSYYGYTF.

CDR3 bases: TGCAGTGCCAAGTCGGGATACGAGCAGTACTTC. Its protein is CSAKSGYEQYF. The V and J genes are TRBV20-1 and TRBJ2-7, with D possibly TRBD2 on 5 matching bases. V lost 6 bases, J lost 4 bases, and 10 bases lay in between. Germline-derived CDR1 and CDR2 are DFQATT and SNEGSKA (reference sequence). This CDR3 region has 11 residues.

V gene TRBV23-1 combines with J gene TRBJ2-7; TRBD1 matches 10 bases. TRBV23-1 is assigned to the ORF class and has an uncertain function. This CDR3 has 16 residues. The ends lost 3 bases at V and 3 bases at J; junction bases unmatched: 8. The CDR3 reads CASSHHRDRGVYEQYF. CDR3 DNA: TGCGCCAGCAGTCATCATCGGGACAGGGGAGTCTACGAGCAGTACTTC.

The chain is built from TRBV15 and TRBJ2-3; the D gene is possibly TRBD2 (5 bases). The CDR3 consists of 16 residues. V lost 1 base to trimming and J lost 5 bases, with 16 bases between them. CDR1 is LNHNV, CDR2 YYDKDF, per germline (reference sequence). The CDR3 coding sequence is TGTGCCACCAGCAGAGTGGGCATCGGGGTAAGAGATACGCAGTATTTT. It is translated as CATSRVGIGVRDTQYF.

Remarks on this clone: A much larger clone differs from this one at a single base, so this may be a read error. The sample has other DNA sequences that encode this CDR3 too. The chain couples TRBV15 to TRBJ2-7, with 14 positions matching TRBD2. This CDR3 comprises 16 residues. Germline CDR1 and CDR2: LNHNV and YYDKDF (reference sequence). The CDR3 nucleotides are TGCGCCACCAGCAGGGACCCGGGACTAGCGGGAGCCGAGCAGTACTTC. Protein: CATSRDPGLAGAEQYF.

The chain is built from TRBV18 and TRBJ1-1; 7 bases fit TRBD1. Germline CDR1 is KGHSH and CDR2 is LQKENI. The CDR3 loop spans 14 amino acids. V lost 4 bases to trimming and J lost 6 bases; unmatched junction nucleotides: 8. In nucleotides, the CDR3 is TGTGCCAGCTCACTCCTCGGGCAGGGGGCTGAAGCTTTCTTT. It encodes CASSLLGQGAEAFF.

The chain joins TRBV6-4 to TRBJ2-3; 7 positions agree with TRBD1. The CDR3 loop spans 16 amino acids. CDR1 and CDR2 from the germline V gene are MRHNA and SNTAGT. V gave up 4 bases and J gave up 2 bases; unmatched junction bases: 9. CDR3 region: CASSVPYRGDTDTQYF. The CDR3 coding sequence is TGTGCCAGCAGTGTCCCCTACAGGGGCGACACAGATACGCAGTATTTT.

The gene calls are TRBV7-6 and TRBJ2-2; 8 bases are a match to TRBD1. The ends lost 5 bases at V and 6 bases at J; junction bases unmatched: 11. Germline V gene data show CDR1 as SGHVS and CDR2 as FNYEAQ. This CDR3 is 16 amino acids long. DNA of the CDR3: TGTGCCAGCAGCGTCCGACAGGGGAGGTACGCCGGGGAGCTGTTTTTT. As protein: CASSVRQGRYAGELFF.